The 14 T cell receptor beta chains below were found in one sample sequenced in a study of T cell repertoires in cytomegalovirus infection. In TCRdb, the reads were re-called with MiXCR into one record per CDR3 protein. The data hold a few hundred thousand distinct CDR3 sequences, with roughly 15% observed a single time. Sequences were obtained from PBMCs. The receptors come from a human donor in good health (CMV status not recorded). Some clones in this sample may be carry-over from other donors' samples.

There are many counts of this clonotype. The chain couples TRBV20-1 to TRBJ1-2; possible D gene TRBD1, 5 bases. CDR3 length: 11 amino acids. V was shortened by 5 bases and J by 4 bases, with 8 bases between the two germline ends. Germline CDR1 reads DFQATT; CDR2 reads SNEGSKA (reference sequence). DNA for the CDR3: TGCAGTGCTCAGGGCCGCTATGGCTACACCTTC. Translation: CSAQGRYGYTF.

Remarks on this clonotype: A much larger clone lies one base from this, so it may be a read error. This chain uses TRBV11-2 with TRBJ1-2; D is unresolved. The CDR3 length is 17 residues. Germline V gene sequence: CDR1 SGHAT, CDR2 FQNNGV. Trimming cost V 5 bases and J 4 bases, with 23 bases left between them. CDR3 DNA sequence: TGTGCCAGCAGCCGAGATCTGTCGGCGCAGGCTGGCTATGGCTACACCTTC. The encoded protein is CASSRDLSAQAGYGYTF.

Ten or more counts support this clonotype. The chain employs TRBV2 and TRBJ2-5; no firm D call. The CDR3 covers 14 residues. The V end was cut by 7 bases, the J end by 4 bases, with 16 bases between. Germline CDR1 reads SNHLY; CDR2 reads FYNNEI. DNA of the CDR3: TGTGCCAGCACGCAAGAGCCCCGTAGAGAGACCCAGTACTTC. Protein sequence: CASTQEPRRETQYF.

The chain is built from TRBV5-1 and TRBJ2-2; the match to TRBD1 covers 7 bases. The CDR3 consists of 14 residues. The germline V gene encodes CDR1 SGHRS and CDR2 YFSETQ. With 5 bases clipped from V and 5 bases from J, the junction kept 6 bases outside the gene matches. CDR3 DNA sequence: TGCGCCAGCAGGGGGCCAGGGGGAACCGGGGAGCTGTTTTTT. This codes for CASRGPGGTGELFF.

This chain joins TRBV7-2 and TRBJ2-1, with 11 bases lining up with TRBD2. The germline CDR1 and CDR2 sequences are SGHTA and FQGNSA. The length of the CDR3 is 17 residues. Trimming cost V 0 bases and J 4 bases; bases outside gene matches: 5. CDR3 DNA: TGTGCCAGCAGCTTAGCCGCCGTAGCGGGAGGGTACAATGAGCAGTTCTTC. Translation: CASSLAAVAGGYNEQFF. The variable domain in full, completed from reference TRBV7-2 and TRBJ2-1, reads GAGVSQSPSNKVTEKGKDVELRCDPISGHTALYWYRQSLGQGLEFLIYFQGNSAPDKSGLPSDRFSAERTGGSVSTLTIQRTQQEDSAVYLCASSLAAVAGGYNEQFFGPGTRLTVL.

In this sample, this clonotype turned up a few times. The rearrangement uses TRBV4-1 and TRBJ1-1; a possible D gene is TRBD1 (5 bases). There are 15 residues in the CDR3. Trimming took off 0 bases at V and 11 bases at J, with 19 bases between the two ends. The germline CDR1 and CDR2 sequences are MGHRA and YSYEKL. The CDR3 region is CASSQEGQGEVRAFF. DNA of the CDR3: TGCGCCAGCAGCCAAGAGGGGCAGGGAGAGGTTCGGGCTTTCTTT.

This clonotype was counted at least ten times. The chain combines TRBV28 with TRBJ2-7; 9 positions match TRBD2. CDR3 length: 15 residues. Looked up from germline, CDR1 is MDHEN and CDR2 is SYDVKM. The junction had 4 bases not matched to a gene; V was cut back by 4 bases and J by 0 bases. The CDR3: CASSSRLAVSYEQYF. The CDR3 DNA sequence: TGTGCCAGCAGTTCCCGACTAGCGGTCTCCTACGAGCAGTACTTC.

V and J are TRBV28 and TRBJ2-7; 10 bases are a match to TRBD1. The V segment lost 2 bases and the J segment 3 bases; nucleotides outside the gene matches: 4. There are 15 residues in the CDR3. The germline CDR1 and CDR2 sequences are MDHEN and SYDVKM. Here the CDR3 DNA reads TGTGCCAGCAGTTTACCCTGGACAGGGGGCTACGAGCAGTACTTC. It encodes CASSLPWTGGYEQYF.

The rearrangement joins TRBV6-6 to TRBJ2-1, with 7 positions matching TRBD2. The CDR3 spans 16 residues. CDR1 is MNHNY and CDR2 is SVGAGI in the germline V gene (reference sequence). Trimming took 7 bases from V and 8 from J; bases not matched to a gene: 17. The CDR3 DNA reads TGTGCCAGCACCGATAGGGCTAGCGGCTTGAATTATGAGCAGTTCTTC. The encoded protein is CASTDRASGLNYEQFF.

This clonotype was seen at least ten times. The chain employs TRBV6-5 and TRBJ1-1; weak D call: TRBD1 (5 bases). Trimming removed 5 bases at V and 10 bases at J, with 14 bases between. This CDR3 contains 12 residues. Germline V gene sequence: CDR1 MNHEY, CDR2 SVGAGI. The DNA of the CDR3 is TGTGCCAGCAGTCCCGGGGCGAGCGTAGCTTTCTTT. Translated: CASSPGASVAFF.

This clonotype was found a few times. This sequence joins TRBV12-3 or TRBV12-4 and TRBJ1-1, with D possibly matching TRBD1 (6 bases). V lost 6 bases, J lost 5 bases, and 16 bases lay in between. The CDR3 covers 14 residues. The CDR3 nucleotides are TGTGCCAGCAGAGAAACCCGGGACAAAACTGAAGCTTTCTTT. Amino acid sequence: CASRETRDKTEAFF.

V gene TRBV20-1 combines with J gene TRBJ2-7; 8 bases match TRBD1. Unmatched junction bases numbered 7, after V lost 0 bases and J lost 3 bases. The CDR3 sequence is 15 residues long. Germline values: CDR1 DFQATT, CDR2 SNEGSKA (reference sequence). CDR3 DNA: TGCAGTGCTAGAGATCGAAGACAGGGGATCTACGAGCAGTACTTC. Protein: CSARDRRQGIYEQYF.

There are many counts of this clonotype. This rearrangement joins TRBV7-9 to TRBJ1-6; D is ambiguous. The V end lost 0 bases, the J end lost 0 bases, and 9 bases lay between the germline ends. Germline-derived CDR1 and CDR2 are SEHNR and FQNEAQ (reference sequence). This CDR3 has 17 amino acids. The CDR3 is CASSLAPRSSYNSPLHF. Here the CDR3 DNA reads TGTGCCAGCAGCTTAGCGCCCAGGAGCTCCTATAATTCACCCCTCCACTTT.

This clonotype was detected many times. This chain links TRBV12-3 or TRBV12-4 with TRBJ1-2; TRBD1 aligns across 10 bases. J lost 7 bases, V lost 3 bases, and 5 bases had no gene match. The length of the CDR3 is 14 residues. CDR3 sequence reads: CASSFPGQGSGYTF. CDR3 DNA: TGTGCCAGCAGTTTTCCGGGACAGGGGTCTGGCTACACCTTC.